Listed below are T cell receptor beta chains from one sample, sequenced in a study of blood T cells in healthy people across ages. Using its own MiXCR run on the 5' RACE reads, TCRdb lists one record per CDR3 protein. The profile shows about 800,000 distinct CDR3 sequences, roughly 60% of them singletons. The sample taken for sequencing was blood. The receptor set was obtained from a man aged 25-45 years in good health. Both conserved end residues are part of each CDR3. Fields, in order: D gene, clone size, J gene, V gene, CDR3 protein, CDR3 DNA. A D gene is named only where the DNA matches it firmly. The size entry is marked missing in some rows and otherwise reads once, few, many or a size class.

d_gene: TRBD2; abundance: -; j_gene: TRBJ2-3; v_gene: TRBV20-1; CDR3aa: CSARGPRTRGDTQYF; CDR3nt: TGCAGTGCTAGAGGGCCCCGGACTAGGGGTGATACGCAGTATTTT
d_gene: -; abundance: few; j_gene: TRBJ2-3; v_gene: TRBV10-3; CDR3aa: CAISESRDTDTQYF; CDR3nt: TGTGCCATCAGTGAGTCGAGGGACACAGATACGCAGTATTTT
d_gene: -; abundance: -; j_gene: TRBJ1-2; v_gene: TRBV12-3/TRBV12-4; CDR3aa: CASSVGGQWGGYTF; CDR3nt: TGTGCCAGCAGTGTCGGAGGACAGTGGGGCGGCTACACCTTC
d_gene: -; abundance: -; j_gene: TRBJ2-7; v_gene: TRBV19; CDR3aa: CASTNSRGGSEQYF; CDR3nt: TGTGCCAGTACCAACAGCAGGGGTGGTAGCGAGCAGTACTTC
d_gene: TRBD1; abundance: -; j_gene: TRBJ2-4; v_gene: TRBV29-1; CDR3aa: CSVIRTGSNIQYF; CDR3nt: TGCAGCGTCATCAGGACAGGTTCAAACATTCAGTACTTC
d_gene: -; abundance: -; j_gene: TRBJ2-1; v_gene: TRBV7-3; CDR3aa: CASSLGGTLGSEQFF; CDR3nt: TGTGCCAGCAGCTTAGGCGGGACCCTGGGGAGTGAGCAGTTCTTC
d_gene: -; abundance: -; j_gene: TRBJ2-7; v_gene: TRBV20-1; CDR3aa: CSARGSGQGYEQYF; CDR3nt: TGCAGTGCTAGGGGATCGGGCCAGGGCTACGAGCAGTACTTC
d_gene: TRBD2; abundance: -; j_gene: TRBJ2-1; v_gene: TRBV3-1; CDR3aa: CASSHFGLAGREQFF; CDR3nt: TGTGCCAGCAGCCATTTCGGTCTAGCGGGTCGTGAGCAGTTCTTC
d_gene: -; abundance: many; j_gene: TRBJ1-2; v_gene: TRBV9; CDR3aa: CASSDEVDYTF; CDR3nt: TGTGCCAGCAGCGATGAGGTCGACTACACCTTC
d_gene: -; abundance: -; j_gene: TRBJ2-1; v_gene: TRBV7-2; CDR3aa: CASSLELANNEQFF; CDR3nt: TGTGCCAGCAGCTTAGAGTTGGCGAACAATGAGCAGTTCTTC
d_gene: -; abundance: -; j_gene: TRBJ1-2; v_gene: TRBV27; CDR3aa: CASSLLGREYRYTF; CDR3nt: TGTGCCAGCAGCCTCCTCGGACGGGAATATCGCTACACCTTC
d_gene: TRBD2; abundance: -; j_gene: TRBJ2-3; v_gene: TRBV30; CDR3aa: CALSSGHTNTDTQYF; CDR3nt: TGTGCCTTGTCTAGCGGACATACTAACACAGATACGCAGTATTTT
d_gene: -; abundance: -; j_gene: TRBJ1-2; v_gene: TRBV12-3/TRBV12-4; CDR3aa: CASSSVPVGGLYGYTF; CDR3nt: TGTGCCAGCAGTTCGGTACCCGTGGGGGGGCTTTATGGCTACACCTTC
d_gene: TRBD1; abundance: few; j_gene: TRBJ2-7; v_gene: TRBV20-1; CDR3aa: CSARDTDRGLFYEQYF; CDR3nt: TGCAGTGCTAGAGACACGGACAGGGGGCTATTCTACGAGCAGTACTTC
d_gene: TRBD1; abundance: -; j_gene: TRBJ2-5; v_gene: TRBV2; CDR3aa: CASSGRQGQETQYF; CDR3nt: TGTGCCAGCAGTGGGAGACAGGGGCAAGAGACCCAGTACTTC
d_gene: -; abundance: few; j_gene: TRBJ2-7; v_gene: TRBV20-1; CDR3aa: CSARGGLDASYEQYF; CDR3nt: TGCAGTGCTAGAGGGGGACTGGACGCCTCCTATGAGCAGTACTTC
d_gene: TRBD2; abundance: -; j_gene: TRBJ2-1; v_gene: TRBV20-1; CDR3aa: CSAKGLGYGYNEQFF; CDR3nt: TGCAGTGCTAAGGGACTAGGATACGGCTACAATGAGCAGTTCTTC
d_gene: TRBD2; abundance: -; j_gene: TRBJ2-1; v_gene: TRBV11-2; CDR3aa: CASSLTSGGANEQFF; CDR3nt: TGTGCCAGCAGCTTAACAAGCGGGGGGGCGAATGAGCAGTTCTTC
d_gene: -; abundance: -; j_gene: TRBJ2-4; v_gene: TRBV2; CDR3aa: CASSEDGTRALAKNIQYF; CDR3nt: TGTGCCAGCAGTGAAGACGGAACTAGAGCCCTAGCCAAAAACATTCAGTACTTC
d_gene: TRBD1; abundance: -; j_gene: TRBJ2-3; v_gene: TRBV29-1; CDR3aa: CSTGGQGEADTQYF; CDR3nt: TGCAGCACTGGGGGACAGGGGGAGGCAGATACGCAGTATTTT
d_gene: -; abundance: once; j_gene: TRBJ1-1; v_gene: TRBV7-2; CDR3aa: CASSLGLVNTEAFF; CDR3nt: TGTGCCAGCAGCTTAGGTCTAGTGAACACTGAAGCTTTCTTT
d_gene: -; abundance: few; j_gene: TRBJ2-5; v_gene: TRBV29-1; CDR3aa: CSVPGSREETQYF; CDR3nt: TGCAGCGTTCCCGGGAGCCGGGAAGAGACCCAGTACTTC
d_gene: TRBD2; abundance: few; j_gene: TRBJ2-7; v_gene: TRBV4-3; CDR3aa: CASSQEGSGTYEQYF; CDR3nt: TGCGCCAGCAGCCAAGAGGGTAGCGGGACCTACGAGCAGTACTTC
d_gene: -; abundance: -; j_gene: TRBJ2-1; v_gene: TRBV7-2; CDR3aa: CASSSPPDGSYNEQFF; CDR3nt: TGTGCCAGCAGCTCGCCCCCCGATGGCTCCTACAATGAGCAGTTCTTC
d_gene: -; abundance: -; j_gene: TRBJ2-3; v_gene: TRBV15; CDR3aa: CATTAEYSVGGQTDTQYF; CDR3nt: TGTGCCACCACCGCCGAGTACTCAGTGGGGGGGCAGACAGATACGCAGTATTTT
d_gene: -; abundance: once; j_gene: TRBJ1-6; v_gene: TRBV3-1; CDR3aa: CASSQGPIVSPLHF; CDR3nt: TGTGCCAGCAGCCAAGGCCCGATCGTGTCACCCCTCCACTTT
d_gene: -; abundance: -; j_gene: TRBJ2-1; v_gene: TRBV6-2/TRBV6-3; CDR3aa: CASSYQKQAHVNEQFF; CDR3nt: TGTGCCAGCAGTTATCAAAAACAGGCTCATGTCAATGAGCAGTTCTTC
d_gene: -; abundance: -; j_gene: TRBJ2-5; v_gene: TRBV15; CDR3aa: CATGRDRAEGETQYF; CDR3nt: TGTGCCACCGGCAGAGATCGCGCGGAGGGGGAGACCCAGTACTTC
d_gene: TRBD1; abundance: -; j_gene: TRBJ2-3; v_gene: TRBV20-1; CDR3aa: CSADRAGTDTQYF; CDR3nt: TGCAGTGCCGACAGGGCGGGCACAGATACGCAGTATTTT
d_gene: TRBD2; abundance: -; j_gene: TRBJ2-1; v_gene: TRBV4-2; CDR3aa: CASSQVSGLEREQFF; CDR3nt: TGTGCCAGCAGCCAAGTTAGCGGGTTGGAGCGTGAGCAGTTCTTC
d_gene: -; abundance: -; j_gene: TRBJ2-1; v_gene: TRBV24-1; CDR3aa: CATSDPIGSVGNEQFF; CDR3nt: TGTGCCACCAGTGATCCCATAGGTAGTGTCGGCAATGAGCAGTTCTTC
d_gene: -; abundance: few; j_gene: TRBJ2-3; v_gene: TRBV25-1; CDR3aa: CASRRGTDTQYF; CDR3nt: TGTGCCAGCAGGCGGGGAACAGATACGCAGTATTTT
d_gene: TRBD2; abundance: few; j_gene: TRBJ2-3; v_gene: TRBV29-1; CDR3aa: CSVRSGTSTDTQYF; CDR3nt: TGCAGCGTACGGAGCGGGACTAGCACAGATACGCAGTATTTT
d_gene: -; abundance: -; j_gene: TRBJ2-7; v_gene: TRBV18; CDR3aa: CASSPEGTLYEQYF; CDR3nt: TGTGCCAGCTCACCAGAAGGGACCCTCTACGAGCAGTACTTC
d_gene: TRBD2; abundance: -; j_gene: TRBJ2-7; v_gene: TRBV12-3/TRBV12-4; CDR3aa: CASSFSAGGPYEQYF; CDR3nt: TGTGCCAGCTCCTTTTCGGCGGGAGGGCCCTACGAGCAGTACTTC
d_gene: TRBD1; abundance: few; j_gene: TRBJ1-5; v_gene: TRBV6-2/TRBV6-3; CDR3aa: CASSYPRGLGQPQHF; CDR3nt: TGTGCCAGCAGTTACCCCAGGGGGCTTGGTCAGCCCCAGCATTTT
d_gene: -; abundance: few; j_gene: TRBJ2-1; v_gene: TRBV11-2; CDR3aa: CASSLAIVSPQFF; CDR3nt: TGTGCCAGCAGCTTAGCCATAGTAAGCCCTCAGTTCTTC
d_gene: TRBD1; abundance: -; j_gene: TRBJ1-5; v_gene: TRBV6-5; CDR3aa: CASSRRTGLNQPQHF; CDR3nt: TGTGCCAGCAGTCGCCGGACAGGGTTAAATCAGCCCCAGCATTTT
d_gene: TRBD1; abundance: -; j_gene: TRBJ1-1; v_gene: TRBV27; CDR3aa: CASSWTGGNTEAFF; CDR3nt: TGTGCCAGCAGCTGGACAGGGGGGAACACAGAAGCTTTCTTT
d_gene: TRBD1; abundance: few; j_gene: TRBJ2-6; v_gene: TRBV7-2; CDR3aa: CASSAGTALSGANVLTF; CDR3nt: TGTGCCAGCAGCGCCGGGACAGCTCTCTCTGGGGCCAACGTCCTGACTTTC
d_gene: -; abundance: -; j_gene: TRBJ2-7; v_gene: TRBV5-1; CDR3aa: CASSLQWGPNYEQYF; CDR3nt: TGCGCCAGCAGCTTACAGTGGGGGCCGAACTACGAGCAGTACTTC
d_gene: TRBD2; abundance: -; j_gene: TRBJ2-1; v_gene: TRBV20-1; CDR3aa: CSARGSGSGQYNEQFF; CDR3nt: TGCAGTGCTAGAGGGTCGGGTAGCGGGCAATACAATGAGCAGTTCTTC
d_gene: TRBD2; abundance: -; j_gene: TRBJ2-1; v_gene: TRBV6-2/TRBV6-3; CDR3aa: CASSLGLAVTYNEQFF; CDR3nt: TGTGCCAGCAGTTTGGGACTAGCGGTAACCTACAATGAGCAGTTCTTC
d_gene: -; abundance: few; j_gene: TRBJ2-7; v_gene: TRBV7-2; CDR3aa: CASSLVGIEQYF; CDR3nt: TGTGCCAGCAGCTTAGTGGGGATAGAACAGTACTTC
d_gene: TRBD1; abundance: -; j_gene: TRBJ1-2; v_gene: TRBV7-2; CDR3aa: CASSQTGGGVNYGYTF; CDR3nt: TGTGCCAGCAGCCAGACAGGGGGCGGGGTGAACTATGGCTACACCTTC
d_gene: TRBD1; abundance: few; j_gene: TRBJ2-7; v_gene: TRBV7-2; CDR3aa: CASSGGQSYEQYF; CDR3nt: TGTGCCAGCAGCGGGGGACAGTCCTACGAGCAGTACTTC
d_gene: -; abundance: -; j_gene: TRBJ1-2; v_gene: TRBV20-1; CDR3aa: CSARDTRHHGPLANYGYTF; CDR3nt: TGCAGTGCTAGAGATACAAGGCACCACGGGCCCCTAGCTAACTATGGCTACACCTTC
d_gene: -; abundance: few; j_gene: TRBJ2-1; v_gene: TRBV20-1; CDR3aa: CSARDPLLYNEQFF; CDR3nt: TGCAGTGCTAGAGATCCGCTTCTATACAATGAGCAGTTCTTC
d_gene: -; abundance: -; j_gene: TRBJ2-7; v_gene: TRBV7-2; CDR3aa: CASSFEQGPYEQYF; CDR3nt: TGTGCCAGCAGCTTCGAACAGGGACCCTACGAGCAGTACTTC